A selection of T cell receptor beta chains follows, all from one sample in a study of metastatic and nonmetastatic thyroid tumors. TCRdb re-analyzed the PCR reads through MiXCR. This sample has under 45,000 clones, with approximately 20% found just once. Sequencing was performed on tumor tissue. The receptors originated from a female donor with papillary thyroid cancer or a benign thyroid nodule (not recorded which). Some clones in this sample may be carry-over from other donors' samples. CDR3s leave out the opening cysteine and the closing phenylalanine or tryptophan.

TRBV2	ASSSRTSGRDSDTQY
TRBV7-9	ASRPGQVVTGELF
TRBV5-6	ASSLGARNEKLF
TRBV19	ASSIRTDYSNQPQH
TRBV19	ASSTYPSIAGESGELF
TRBV6-1	ASRFGGINYGYT
TRBV5-4	ASSLGFGQASYGYT
TRBV11-2	ASSPGQGFSYEQY
TRBV20-1	SARGGGQPNTEAF
TRBV11-2	ASSLGVLAGGHYNEQF
TRBV2	VSWWTGCGYEQY
TRBV19	ASSRGAPSGNTIY
TRBV13	ASSSPGLAAVYNEQF
TRBV2	ASTIDRVTEAF
TRBV27	ASRASGGKETQY
TRBV6-5	ASSYEGTGGAVEQY
TRBV6-5	ASSYRRGGLYEQY
TRBV7-2	ASIAIQGYYCYT
TRBV7-9	ASSLAEFEQY
TRBV10-3	AISRDGMNGYT
TRBV18	ASSASAGETQY
TRBV11-1	ASSLEYAVEGYGYT
TRBV12-3/TRBV12-4	ASSPRTGSPFEAF
TRBV27	ASSGSKRPNEQF
TRBV30	AWAPGHGHAEAF
TRBV12-3/TRBV12-4	ASRTPGGVVGNTIY
TRBV6-1	ASSSGGGGSYEQY
TRBV28	AMGDPYNEQF
TRBV28	ASRGDRYQPQH
TRBV28	ASNPTGTANEKLF
TRBV20-1	STRPGGAAEAF
TRBV19	ASSNRGRACEQY
TRBV10-3	AISEHGGGNTIY
TRBV10-1	ASSEMVGSYNEQF
TRBV7-8	ASSFRRNSYEQY
TRBV27	VSIPFGTGYSNQPQH
TRBV6-1	ASSDPPVQPYNDQF
TRBV4-1	ASTRASGTASYEQY
TRBV7-8	ASRKRGVESNYEQY
TRBV19	ASSNSYQQY
TRBV6-1	ASSRDINYGYT
TRBV11-1	ASSQDAREGVWGYT
TRBV11-2	ASSLGVVRADSYNEQF
TRBV20-1	SARAASNSPLH